This is a list of T cell receptor beta chains from one sample in a study of ipilimumab plus nivolumab after autologous stem cell transplantation. The data were produced by immunoSEQ multiplex PCR, yet TCRdb's version contains in-frame clones alone and is incomplete. Altogether some 16,000 clones are present, 70% to 90% being singletons, with the ten largest covering more than 20%. Sequences were derived from PBMCs, sampled in a trial of ipilimumab plus nivolumab as post-transplant consolidation. Receptors originate from a male donor with diffuse large B-cell lymphoma. The CDR3 runs from the conserved cysteine through the conserved F or W. The D gene is left open where the match is weak. Clone size is given for some rows only: seen once, a few or many times, or a class if the clone is expanded.

TRBV30	TRBJ1-4	TRBD1	.	CAWATGAFGKLFF	TGTGCCTGGGCGACAGGGGCTTTCGGAAAACTGTTTTTT
TRBV14	TRBJ1-4	.	.	CASSDLGADNEKLFF	TGTGCCAGCAGCGATCTGGGGGCCGATAATGAAAAACTGTTTTTT
TRBV6-6	TRBJ2-3	TRBD1	.	CASGNRGADTQYF	TGTGCCAGCGGAAACAGGGGCGCAGATACGCAGTATTTT
TRBV9	TRBJ2-3	TRBD1	.	CASSVTPGTGFTDTQYF	TGTGCCAGCAGCGTCACCCCCGGGACAGGGTTCACAGATACGCAGTATTTT
TRBV7-9	TRBJ1-2	.	.	CASSDVSFRGYTF	TGTGCCAGCAGCGACGTCTCATTCCGGGGCTACACCTTC
TRBV6-5	TRBJ1-1	.	.	CASRRRANTEAFF	TGTGCCAGCAGACGCCGGGCGAACACTGAAGCTTTCTTT
TRBV5-5	TRBJ2-7	.	.	CASSSNYEQYF	TGTGCCAGCAGCTCTAACTACGAGCAGTACTTC
TRBV7-9	TRBJ1-4	.	.	CASSLGQGDEKLFF	TGTGCCAGCAGCTTAGGCCAGGGTGATGAAAAACTGTTTTTT
TRBV9	TRBJ2-5	.	.	CASSVGQRETQYF	TGTGCCAGCAGCGTCGGACAGCGAGAGACCCAGTACTTC
TRBV28	TRBJ2-1	.	.	CASSLPVRNEQFF	TGTGCCAGCAGTTTACCGGTTAGGAATGAGCAGTTCTTC
TRBV7-3	TRBJ2-3	.	.	CASSLSGGFTDTQYF	TGTGCCAGCAGTCTGTCTGGAGGGTTCACAGATACGCAGTATTTT
TRBV28	TRBJ2-7	.	.	CASSRFSYEQYF	TGTGCCAGCAGCCGATTTAGTTACGAGCAGTACTTC
TRBV4-1	TRBJ2-3	TRBD2	.	CASSQEVSSGRPQYF	TGCGCCAGCAGCCAAGAGGTTTCTAGCGGGCGTCCGCAGTATTTT
TRBV9	TRBJ1-2	TRBD1	once	CASSVVGGGQGGYTF	TGTGCCAGCAGCGTAGTAGGGGGAGGACAGGGAGGCTACACCTTC
TRBV5-1	TRBJ2-7	TRBD2	.	CASSVAGGYEQYF	TGCGCCAGCAGCGTAGCGGGGGGCTACGAGCAGTACTTC
TRBV2	TRBJ2-2	.	.	CASSSVGGGYTGELFF	TGTGCCAGCAGTTCGGTTGGCGGGGGCTACACCGGGGAGCTGTTTTTT
TRBV5-1	TRBJ2-2	.	.	CASSPDAHTGELFF	TGCGCCAGCAGCCCGGACGCTCACACCGGGGAGCTGTTTTTT
TRBV30	TRBJ1-5	.	.	CAWSVQYGQPQHF	TGTGCCTGGAGTGTACAGTATGGTCAGCCCCAGCATTTT
TRBV29-1	TRBJ2-1	TRBD1	.	CSSAIGQEVEQFF	TGCAGCTCAGCAATCGGACAGGAGGTTGAGCAGTTCTTC
TRBV7-3	TRBJ1-1	TRBD1	medium-sized	CASSLHRGVNTEAFF	TGTGCCAGCAGCTTGCACAGGGGGGTGAACACTGAAGCTTTCTTT
TRBV9	TRBJ1-2	TRBD1	few	CASSPRQGSYYGYTF	TGTGCCAGCAGCCCACGACAGGGATCGTACTATGGCTACACCTTC
TRBV27	TRBJ2-2	TRBD1	.	CASRLRQGRTGELFF	TGTGCCAGCAGGCTTAGACAGGGGCGGACCGGGGAGCTGTTTTTT
TRBV6-5	TRBJ1-6	.	.	CASSYSGAGSPLHF	TGTGCCAGCAGTTACTCAGGGGCCGGTTCACCCCTCCACTTT
TRBV11-2	TRBJ2-4	TRBD2	.	CASSTLAGVAKNIQYF	TGTGCCAGCAGCACACTAGCGGGGGTAGCCAAAAACATTCAGTACTTC
TRBV9	TRBJ2-1	.	.	CASSEGGGGPYNEQFF	TGTGCCAGCAGCGAGGGAGGGGGGGGCCCCTACAATGAGCAGTTCTTC
TRBV9	TRBJ2-6	.	.	CASSTGHLTGANVLTF	TGTGCCAGCAGCACCGGACACCTAACGGGGGCCAACGTCCTGACTTTC
TRBV7-9	TRBJ1-4	TRBD1	.	CASSLWAGGRDEKLFF	TGTGCCAGCAGCTTATGGGCAGGGGGCAGAGATGAAAAACTGTTTTTT
TRBV9	TRBJ2-3	.	.	CASSPLGGLGDTQYF	TGTGCCAGCAGCCCCCTTGGGGGGCTAGGAGATACGCAGTATTTT
TRBV5-4	TRBJ2-7	TRBD1	.	CASSSGQGTTYEQYF	TGTGCCAGCAGCTCTGGACAGGGGACAACCTACGAGCAGTACTTC
TRBV7-8	TRBJ2-5	.	.	CASRVGGGVETQYF	TGTGCCAGCAGGGTAGGGGGGGGCGTAGAGACCCAGTACTTC
TRBV28	TRBJ2-5	.	.	CASSRGSRVQQYF	TGTGCCAGCAGTCGAGGGTCTAGGGTCCAGCAGTACTTC
TRBV11-1	TRBJ1-1	.	.	CASSLGGGQNTEAFF	TGTGCCAGCAGCTTAGGGGGGGGCCAGAACACTGAAGCTTTCTTT
TRBV7-8	TRBJ2-3	TRBD2	.	CASSLSDSGGHNTQYF	TGTGCCAGCAGCTTAAGCGATAGCGGGGGCCATAATACGCAGTATTTT
TRBV19	TRBJ1-2	TRBD1	.	CASSPWTGGDYGYTF	TGTGCCAGTAGTCCCTGGACAGGTGGAGACTATGGCTACACCTTC
TRBV6-6	TRBJ2-7	TRBD1	.	CASSDRVTYEQYF	TGTGCCAGCAGTGACAGGGTAACCTACGAGCAGTACTTC
TRBV5-1	TRBJ2-3	.	.	CASSSRQFTDTQYF	TGCGCCAGCAGCTCCAGACAGTTCACAGATACGCAGTATTTT
TRBV28	TRBJ2-7	TRBD1	.	CASSFSTGGFYEQYF	TGTGCCAGCAGTTTTTCGACAGGGGGATTCTACGAGCAGTACTTC
TRBV11-3	TRBJ2-2	TRBD2	.	CASSSEGRLAGPNTGELFF	TGTGCCAGCAGCTCCGAGGGAAGACTAGCGGGGCCGAACACCGGGGAGCTGTTTTTT
TRBV27	TRBJ2-5	.	.	CASSFRWLETQYF	TGTGCCAGCAGTTTCCGGTGGTTGGAGACCCAGTACTTC
TRBV5-8	TRBJ2-5	TRBD2	.	CASSLGELGGGETQYF	TGTGCCAGCAGCTTGGGGGAACTGGGCGGGGGAGAGACCCAGTACTTC
TRBV5-1	TRBJ1-4	.	.	CASSLEGGDEKLFF	TGCGCCAGCAGCTTGGAAGGGGGTGATGAAAAACTGTTTTTT
TRBV7-6	TRBJ1-4	.	.	CASNPGRHATNEKLFF	TGTGCCAGCAACCCGGGGAGACACGCAACTAATGAAAAACTGTTTTTT
TRBV19	TRBJ1-1	.	.	CASSWDKLNTEAFF	TGTGCCAGTAGTTGGGACAAGTTGAACACTGAAGCTTTCTTT